A selection of T cell receptor beta chains follows, all from one sample in a study of T cells in narcolepsy. Method: immunoSEQ multiplex PCR; TCRdb's copy keeps in-frame clones and lacks some. The sample has approximately 24,000 clones; approximately 83% are singletons. Material: CD45RA- memory CD4+ T cells from PBMCs. These receptors all stem from a human donor with narcolepsy. Both conserved end residues are part of each CDR3. D genes are given only for firm matches. Only some rows state a clone size, as once, few, many or a class for expanded clones.

V: TRBV10-1
size: -
D: TRBD2
J: TRBJ2-1
DNA: TGCGCCAGCAGTGCGGGGGGATTGCCTGAGCAGTTCTTC
CDR3: CASSAGGLPEQFF

V: TRBV7-2
size: -
D: -
J: TRBJ2-5
DNA: TGTGCCAGCAGCTTAGAGCCAGGCAGGCCTCAAGAGACCCAGTACTTC
CDR3: CASSLEPGRPQETQYF

V: TRBV5-1
size: -
D: -
J: TRBJ2-1
DNA: TGCGCCAGCAGCTCGCAGTCGGTACAGGGACTCGCGAATGAGCAGTTCTTC
CDR3: CASSSQSVQGLANEQFF

V: TRBV5-1
size: few
D: TRBD1
J: TRBJ2-5
DNA: TGCGCCAGCAGCTTGGGGGACAGGGGGGAGCAGTACTTC
CDR3: CASSLGDRGEQYF

V: TRBV5-1
size: -
D: -
J: TRBJ1-3
DNA: TGCGCCAGCAGCTTAACCCACCCCTCTGGAAACACCATATATTTT
CDR3: CASSLTHPSGNTIYF

V: TRBV7-9
size: -
D: TRBD1
J: TRBJ2-1
DNA: TGTGCCAGCAGGCCTTCCGGGACAGGGGAGAAAAATGAGCAGTTCTTC
CDR3: CASRPSGTGEKNEQFF

V: TRBV7-7
size: -
D: -
J: TRBJ2-6
DNA: TGTGCCACATCGCCCGGGGCCAACGTCCTGACTTTC
CDR3: CATSPGANVLTF

V: TRBV30
size: -
D: -
J: TRBJ1-1
DNA: TGTGCCTGGATACCCGCCGAGGGCCTAAGGCGGGGGACTGAAGCTTTCTTT
CDR3: CAWIPAEGLRRGTEAFF

V: TRBV11-2
size: -
D: TRBD2
J: TRBJ2-2
DNA: TGTGCCAGCAGTCCGGCTTTCTGGCGGGAGACCACCGGGGAGCTGTTTTTT
CDR3: CASSPAFWRETTGELFF

V: TRBV6-1
size: once
D: -
J: TRBJ1-5
DNA: TGTGCCAGCAGTGTCCAGAAAATTAGCAATCAGCCCCAGCATTTT
CDR3: CASSVQKISNQPQHF

V: TRBV2
size: -
D: -
J: TRBJ1-6
DNA: TGTGCCAGCCAAGGGGGGAGAAATTCACCCCTCCACTTT
CDR3: CASQGGRNSPLHF

V: TRBV7-2
size: -
D: TRBD2
J: TRBJ2-7
DNA: TGTGCCAGCAGCTCGACTAGCGGGGGGGCCGGGTCCTTC
CDR3: CASSSTSGGAGSF

V: TRBV7-6
size: few
D: TRBD2
J: TRBJ2-5
DNA: TGTGCCAGCAGCTTAGAAGCTCGGCGGGGGGGCCGTAAGACCCAGTACTTC
CDR3: CASSLEARRGGRKTQYF

V: TRBV6-1
size: -
D: TRBD1
J: TRBJ2-7
DNA: TGTGCCAGCAGTCCGCAGGGGGCCAACTACGAGCAGTACTTC
CDR3: CASSPQGANYEQYF

V: TRBV11-3
size: -
D: -
J: TRBJ2-7
DNA: TGTGCCAGCAGCTTAGTACAGAGTTACGAGCAGTACTTC
CDR3: CASSLVQSYEQYF

V: TRBV5-5
size: -
D: TRBD2
J: TRBJ2-5
DNA: TGTGCCAGCAGCTTGGGGATAGCGGGGGGGCAAGAGACCCAGTACTTC
CDR3: CASSLGIAGGQETQYF

V: TRBV11-2
size: -
D: -
J: TRBJ2-5
DNA: TGTGCCAGCAGCCCAACGGCTGTTAAGACCCAGTACTTC
CDR3: CASSPTAVKTQYF

V: TRBV23-1
size: -
D: -
J: TRBJ1-2
DNA: TGCGCCAGCAGTCATGGGCAGTCCGCGCACTATGGCTACACCTTC
CDR3: CASSHGQSAHYGYTF

V: TRBV15
size: -
D: -
J: TRBJ1-1
DNA: TGTGCCACCAGCAGAGCAGCGGACACTGAAGCTTTCTTT
CDR3: CATSRAADTEAFF

V: TRBV6-1
size: -
D: TRBD1
J: TRBJ2-1
DNA: TGTGCCAGCCAAGACACGGGACAGACCTACAATGAGCAGTTCTTC
CDR3: CASQDTGQTYNEQFF

V: TRBV4-1
size: -
D: -
J: TRBJ2-1
DNA: TGCGCCAGCAGCCAAGAGAGAAGATCGGCGGGACGGGGCCACAATGAGCAGTTCTTC
CDR3: CASSQERRSAGRGHNEQFF

V: TRBV6-6
size: -
D: TRBD2
J: TRBJ2-5
DNA: TGTGCCAGCAGTAGGACTAGGCAAGAGACCCAGTACTTC
CDR3: CASSRTRQETQYF

V: TRBV15
size: -
D: -
J: TRBJ2-3
DNA: TGTGCCACCCGGCCGGGCGGCACAGATACGCAGTATTTT
CDR3: CATRPGGTDTQYF

V: TRBV7-2
size: -
D: -
J: TRBJ1-4
DNA: TGTGCCAGCAGCCGACACAGGGAAACTAATGAAAAACTGTTTTTT
CDR3: CASSRHRETNEKLFF

V: TRBV10-3
size: -
D: -
J: TRBJ1-6
DNA: TGTGCCATCAGTGAAGCAGCCTATAATTCACCCCTCCACTTT
CDR3: CAISEAAYNSPLHF

V: TRBV7-3
size: -
D: TRBD2
J: TRBJ2-2
DNA: TGTGCCAGCAGCTACAGCGGGACCGCCACCGGGGAGCTGTTTTTT
CDR3: CASSYSGTATGELFF

V: TRBV7-6
size: -
D: -
J: TRBJ1-5
DNA: TGTGCCAGCAGCTTGACGGGGGCGCCGAATCAGCCCCAGCATTTT
CDR3: CASSLTGAPNQPQHF

V: TRBV19
size: -
D: -
J: TRBJ1-2
DNA: TGTGCCACCAGAATCGTCGGGACACATAGTGGCTACACCTTC
CDR3: CATRIVGTHSGYTF

V: TRBV5-1
size: -
D: TRBD1
J: TRBJ2-1
DNA: TGCGCCAGCAGCATTACACAGGGGGCCCACAATGAGCAGTTCTTC
CDR3: CASSITQGAHNEQFF

V: TRBV18
size: -
D: -
J: TRBJ2-2
DNA: TGTGCCAGCTCACCGTTCTCAGGGACCGGGGAGCTGTTTTTT
CDR3: CASSPFSGTGELFF

V: TRBV18
size: -
D: TRBD2
J: TRBJ2-5
DNA: TGTGCCAGCTCCGGGGGGATGCAAGAGACCCAGTACTTC
CDR3: CASSGGMQETQYF

V: TRBV7-9
size: -
D: -
J: TRBJ2-7
DNA: TGTGCCAGCAGCTTAGCACAGGAGCAGTACTTC
CDR3: CASSLAQEQYF

V: TRBV2
size: -
D: -
J: TRBJ1-2
DNA: TGTGCCAGCGAACCCCCCTCGGGTGGCTATGGCTACACCTTC
CDR3: CASEPPSGGYGYTF

V: TRBV11-2
size: -
D: -
J: TRBJ1-4
DNA: TGTGCCAGCAGCAACAGGGAATCCGAAAAACTGTTTTTT
CDR3: CASSNRESEKLFF